This TCR beta chain comes out of a study of CD8 T cells in ankylosing spondylitis. Study-wide findings and caveats: Made up of eight highly homologous variants, a TCR beta motif appeared characteristic of ankylosing spondylitis blood. Significant enrichment of disease-linked clones was reportedly seen in matched ankylosing spondylitis synovial fluid.

Preparation of TCR beta libraries was done by quantitative 5'-RACE with molecular barcodes. TCRdb recomputed calls from the 5' RACE reads with MiXCR, one row per CDR3 protein. The profile covers roughly 160,000 distinct CDR3 sequences, with approximately 10% appearing a single time and under 35% taken by the ten largest. This CDR3 comprises 12 residues. The ends were cut back, 2 bases at V and 7 bases at J, with 6 bases in the middle. This clonotype was detected ten times or more. Its antigen is not known. The sequencing input was blood, either unsorted or a sorted T cell fraction (not recorded which). The TCR originated in a male donor with ankylosing spondylitis or in good health (not recorded which). The gene calls are TRBV12-3 or TRBV12-4 and TRBJ1-5; no definite D call. CDR3 bases: TGTGCCAGCAGTTTATCGACACAGCCCCAGCATTTT. The encoded protein is CASSLSTQPQHF.